This T cell receptor (beta chain) was sequenced for a study of identical twins. After template switching added a universal primer site, the resulting cDNA carried unique molecular identifiers. Each CDR3 protein gets one entry after TCRdb re-called the 5' RACE reads with MiXCR. Among approximately 350,000 distinct CDR3 sequences listed, roughly 12% were seen once. A few counts support this clonotype. What it recognizes is unknown. The study, taken as a whole, reports: A partial confounding effect on zero-insertion analyses could come from invariant MAIT and iNKT cells.

With 0 bases removed from V and 7 bases from J, the gap between germline ends came to 10 bases. Germline V CDR1 and CDR2: WSHSY, SAAADI. The CDR3 runs 14 residues. The data also belong to a second study, concerning yellow fever vaccine responses in identical twins.

The V and J genes are TRBV10-2 and TRBJ2-1, with D unclear. The source material was CD8+ T cells sorted from blood. The sequence derives from a young woman in good health. The CDR3 region is CASSESKTGNEQFF. Written as DNA, the CDR3 is TGCGCCAGCAGTGAGTCGAAGACCGGGAATGAGCAGTTCTTC.